What follows is one T cell receptor (beta chain) and its context. Its antigen is not known. The data derive from a study of shared clonotypes between healthy human individuals. General study points: Among non-shared clonotypes, generation probabilities were lower than among those shared by all four donors.

Profiling relied on immunoSEQ multiplex PCR, and the TCRdb table lists in-frame clones only, not all of them. The sample lists more than 2,000,000 clones, around 90% seen once, with over 0.12% in the top ten. CDR3 length: 15 residues. The V segment lost 6 bases and the J segment 0 bases; nucleotides outside the gene matches: 5. The germline V gene has CDR1 SGHVS and CDR2 FQNEAQ. This clonotype originated in a young man in good health. What was sequenced was naive CD4+ T cells sorted from blood. Subset defined: CD45RA+ positively selected. This chain connects TRBV7-8 to TRBJ2-5, with 9 positions matching TRBD2. The CDR3 spells CASSRGLAYQETQYF. CDR3 DNA: TGTGCCAGCAGTAGAGGACTAGCGTACCAAGAGACCCAGTACTTC.